Presented here are 24 T cell receptor beta chains from one specimen sequenced in a study of T cells in Graves' hyperthyroidism and ophthalmopathy (dated by TCRdb to between 2018 and 2020). Preparation of the library involved multiplex PCR. Sequenced using an Illumina HiSeq 2000. The TCR beta CDR3 regions were amplified from the RNA transcripts. For the first round of RT-PCR on the TCR CDR3, the HTBI primer set was used together with the Qiagen OneStep RT-PCR kit. The public reads were quality trimmed at Q25 with fastp and then assembled into clones with MiXCR by TCRdb, keeping productive beta chains. Each CDR3 protein appears once, grouped with its most common genes and DNA. Within this sample are approximately 520,000 distinct CDR3 sequences, with about 20% of them counted one time only. The top ten constitute around 27% of the sample. Sequencing input: blood. Source of these receptors: a young man with Graves' hyperthyroidism.

Many counts were recorded for this clonotype. The chain uses TRBV12-3 or TRBV12-4 and TRBJ1-1; D not resolved. Trimming pared 5 bases from V and 1 base from J, leaving 5 bases between. The CDR3 runs 12 residues. CDR3: CASSKENTEAFF. In DNA, the CDR3 is TGTGCCAGCAGTAAAGAGAACACTGAAGCTTTCTTT.

V and J are TRBV7-9 and TRBJ2-5, with D possibly TRBD2 on 6 matching bases. The CDR3 spans 16 residues. Germline CDR1 SEHNR, CDR2 FQNEAQ (reference sequence). V was clipped by 8 bases and J by 5 bases, with 24 bases between them. The CDR3 sequence is CASATGSRIGVETQYF. The DNA of the CDR3 is TGTGCCAGCGCCACCGGGAGCCGGATCGGGGTGGAGACCCAGTACTTC.

V and J are TRBV20-1 and TRBJ1-1; D not certain. Germline V gives CDR1 DFQATT, CDR2 SNEGSKA (reference sequence). The V end lost 7 bases, the J end lost 1 base, and 13 bases lay between the germline ends. The CDR3 loop spans 13 amino acids. CDR3 amino acids: CSGGGHPNTEAFF. CDR3 nucleotide sequence: TGCAGTGGAGGCGGGCACCCGAACACTGAAGCTTTCTTT.

This clonotype was observed a handful of times. The gene calls are TRBV25-1 and TRBJ1-3; TRBD1 matches at 7 bases. This CDR3 has 17 residues. Trimming cost V 1 base and J 3 bases; bases outside gene matches: 9. Germline lookup yields CDR1 MGHDK and CDR2 SYGVNS. DNA of the CDR3: TGTGCCAGCAGTGAATCCCGCGCAGGGGGGGATGGAAACACCATATATTTT. Its protein is CASSESRAGGDGNTIYF. Complete variable domain (other parts from reference TRBV25-1 and TRBJ1-3): EADIYQTPRYLVIGTGKKITLECSQTMGHDKMYWYQQDPGMELHLIHYSYGVNSTEKGDLSSESTVSRIRTEHFPLTLESARPSHTSQYLCASSESRAGGDGNTIYFGEGSWLTVV.

The chain links TRBV29-1 to TRBJ1-5, with D unclear. Germline V CDR1 and CDR2: SQVTM, ANQGSEA. This CDR3 spans 12 amino acids. V gave up 6 bases and J gave up 5 bases, with 11 bases separating them. As DNA, the CDR3 is TGCAGCGTCGGGTCCCCCGATCAGCCCCAGCATTTT. This encodes CSVGSPDQPQHF.

This clonotype has only one observation. One junction end disagrees with the germline gene, perhaps due to a read error. The chain carries TRBV5-1 and TRBJ2-5, with TRBD2 as a possible D gene (6 bases). The germline V gene encodes CDR1 SGHRS and CDR2 YFSETQ. The CDR3 is made up of 15 amino acids. CDR3 bases: TGCGCCAGCAGCTCTACTGCGGGGTCCGGAGAGACCAAGTACTTC. This translates into CASSSTAGSGETKYF.

The chain recombines TRBV11-1 with TRBJ1-3, with D maybe TRBD1 (6 bases). V lost 5 bases to trimming and J lost 6 bases, with 23 bases between them. This CDR3 spans 17 amino acids. Germline V gene data show CDR1 as SGHAT and CDR2 as FQDESV (reference sequence). The CDR3 loop is CASSLARGRTGENTIYF. The DNA of the CDR3 is TGTGCCAGCAGCCTCGCTAGGGGGAGGACCGGAGAAAACACCATATATTTT.

This clonotype was picked up many times. This chain joins TRBV19 and TRBJ1-1; unclear D gene. V shed 1 base and J shed 7 bases, with 4 bases lying between them. This CDR3 spans 11 amino acids. Looked up from germline, CDR1 is LNHDA and CDR2 is SQIVND (reference sequence). The CDR3 sequence: CASSIGHEAFF. In nucleotides, the CDR3 is TGTGCCAGTAGTATAGGGCATGAAGCTTTCTTT. The entire variable domain, with the rest obtained from reference TRBV19 and TRBJ1-1, is as follows: DGGITQSPKYLFRKEGQNVTLSCEQNLNHDAMYWYRQDPGQGLRLIYYSQIVNDFQKGDIAEGYSVSREKKESFPLTVTSAQKNPTAFYLCASSIGHEAFFGQGTRLTVV.

This clonotype was seen many times. The V call is TRBV30, the J call TRBJ1-2; D is perhaps TRBD1 (6 bases). The V end was cut by 3 bases, the J end by 8 bases, with 16 bases between. The CDR3 extends over 13 amino acids. Looked up from germline, CDR1 is GTSNPN and CDR2 is SVGIG (reference sequence). The CDR3 reads CAWSTQGWGGYTF. The CDR3 bases are TGTGCCTGGAGCACACAGGGATGGGGCGGCTACACCTTC. The entire variable domain, with the rest obtained from reference TRBV30 and TRBJ1-2, is as follows: SQTIHQWPATLVQPVGSPLSLECTVEGTSNPNLYWYRQAAGRGLQLLFYSVGIGQISSEVPQNLSASRPQDRQFILSSKKLLLSDSGFYLCAWSTQGWGGYTFGSGTRLTVV.

This clonotype was detected a few times. The chain couples TRBV30 to TRBJ2-7; the D is unclear. Germline CDR1 and CDR2: GTSNPN and SVGIG (reference sequence). There are 12 residues in the CDR3. V gave up 2 bases and J gave up 6 bases, with 11 bases separating them. Written as DNA, the CDR3 is TGTGCCTGGAGTCAGAACACCCTCGAGCAGTACTTC. It specifies CAWSQNTLEQYF.

The chain is built from TRBV11-2 and TRBJ2-7; D not resolved. The CDR3 spans 13 residues. With 5 bases removed from V and 3 bases from J, the gap between germline ends came to 11 bases. Germline V lookup: CDR1 SGHAT, CDR2 FQNNGV. The CDR3, as DNA: TGTGCCAGCAGCCAAACCCTTTTCTACGAGCAGTACTTC. Protein product: CASSQTLFYEQYF.

The V and J genes are TRBV5-1 and TRBJ1-2; weak D call: TRBD1 (5 bases). This CDR3 contains 14 residues. Per the germline V gene, CDR1 is SGHRS and CDR2 is YFSETQ. With 3 bases removed from V and 2 bases from J, the gap between germline ends came to 11 bases. In DNA form, the CDR3 reads TGCGCCAGCAGCTCAGCGACAGCGAACTATGGCTACACCTTC. This gives the protein CASSSATANYGYTF.

This clonotype was recorded at least ten times. V is TRBV25-1 and J is TRBJ1-5; D remains unclear. The CDR3 runs to 17 residues. V lost 2 bases, J lost 15 bases, and 29 bases lay in between. Germline CDR1 and CDR2: MGHDK and SYGVNS. The CDR3 region is CASSEPPRTPGDGQRHF. CDR3 DNA: TGTGCCAGCAGTGAACCGCCTCGGACCCCCGGGGATGGCCAAAGGCATTTT.

This chain connects TRBV28 to TRBJ2-5; 9 nucleotides agree with TRBD2. Germline V lookup: CDR1 MDHEN, CDR2 SYDVKM. This CDR3 comprises 13 residues. The V segment lost 11 bases and the J segment 5 bases; nucleotides outside the gene matches: 9. The CDR3 reads CAGAGGKRETQYF. The CDR3, as DNA: TGTGCCGGGGCGGGGGGGAAACGCGAGACCCAGTACTTC. The full variable domain, in which reference TRBV28 and TRBJ2-5 provide the parts outside the CDR3, is DVKVTQSSRYLVKRTGEKVFLECVQDMDHENMFWYRQDPGLGLRLIYFSYDVKMKEKGDIPEGYSVSREKKERFSLILESASTNQTSMYLCAGAGGKRETQYFGPGTRLLVL.

This clonotype was seen ten or more times. The chain recombines TRBV18 with TRBJ2-5; TRBD1 agrees at 8 bases. With V trimmed by 5 bases and J by 5 bases, 10 bases remained unmatched. Germline CDR1 and CDR2: KGHSH and LQKENI. The CDR3 length is 15 residues. Written as DNA, the CDR3 is TGTGCCAGCTCATCAGATCAGGGGGCTGGGGAGACCCAGTACTTC. This gives the protein CASSSDQGAGETQYF.

This clonotype came up many times. J is TRBJ2-7 and V is TRBV11-2; D is unresolved. Deletions cut 4 bases from V and 3 bases from J, with 19 bases between. Looked up from germline, CDR1 is SGHAT and CDR2 is FQNNGV. This CDR3 has 16 amino acids. The DNA for the CDR3 is TGTGCCAGCAGCTCCCCTGTCACCGGGCCTTTCTACGAGCAGTACTTC. Residues: CASSSPVTGPFYEQYF. Full variable domain (outside the CDR3, taken from reference TRBV11-2 and TRBJ2-7): EAGVAQSPRYKIIEKRQSVAFWCNPISGHATLYWYQQILGQGPKLLIQFQNNGVVDDSQLPKDRFSAERLKGVDSTLKIQPAKLEDSAVYLCASSSPVTGPFYEQYFGPGTRLTVT.

This clonotype was counted between two and nine times. V is TRBV4-2 and J is TRBJ2-7; TRBD1 matches at 7 bases. The germline V gene encodes CDR1 LGHNA and CDR2 YNFKEQ. The V segment lost 4 bases and the J segment 4 bases; nucleotides outside the gene matches: 10. The CDR3 is 15 amino acids. The CDR3 spells CASSPTPGQAYEQYF. The CDR3 nucleotides read TGTGCCAGCAGCCCTACTCCCGGACAGGCTTACGAGCAGTACTTC.

The table lists this clonotype with many counts. This chain uses TRBV19 with TRBJ1-1; no clear D. V shed 3 bases and J shed 2 bases, with 7 bases lying between them. The CDR3 length is 13 residues. Germline CDR1 and CDR2: LNHDA and SQIVND (reference sequence). The CDR3 spells CASSISVNTEAFF. The CDR3 DNA sequence: TGTGCCAGTAGTATTTCAGTCAACACTGAAGCTTTCTTT.

This clonotype was detected many times. The chain links TRBV11-2 to TRBJ2-7, with TRBD1 matching 7 bases. The CDR3 covers 15 residues. Germline CDR1 is SGHAT and CDR2 is FQNNGV. V dropped 4 bases and J dropped 1; count of bases not matched to a gene: 7. The CDR3, as DNA: TGTGCCAGCAGCTCCCGCCGGGACAGATCCTACGAGCAGTACTTC. This sequence encodes CASSSRRDRSYEQYF.

The V call is TRBV6-1, the J call TRBJ1-6; maybe TRBD1 (5 bases). CDR3 length equals 15 residues. Germline V CDR1 and CDR2: MNHNS, SASEGT. V gave up 2 bases and J gave up 7 bases, with 12 bases separating them. In DNA form, the CDR3 reads TGTGCCAGCAGTGAATGGGCAGGGCCGAATTCACCCCTCCACTTT. Protein: CASSEWAGPNSPLHF.

This clonotype was recorded many times. The chain has TRBV20-1 and TRBJ2-7, with no clear D. V lost 0 bases and J 1 base, leaving 10 bases between the germline ends. Germline V gives CDR1 DFQATT, CDR2 SNEGSKA (reference sequence). CDR3 length: 14 amino acids. CDR3 residues: CSARDQDRSYEQYF. Written as DNA, the CDR3 is TGCAGTGCTAGAGATCAGGACCGTTCCTACGAGCAGTACTTC.

The chain carries TRBV3-1 and TRBJ1-3; D is undetermined. Per germline, CDR1 LGHDT and CDR2 YNNKEL (reference sequence). V was cut by 4 bases and J by 4 bases, with 14 bases left in between. The CDR3 is 15 amino acids. The CDR3 sequence is CASSPFTNTGNTIYF. The CDR3 DNA reads TGTGCCAGCAGCCCTTTCACAAATACAGGAAACACCATATATTTT.

About this clonotype: One end of the junction varies from germline; a read error may be responsible. The chain links TRBV12-3 or TRBV12-4 to TRBJ2-7; D possibly matches TRBD1 or TRBD2 (5 bases each). The CDR3 has 15 residues. CDR3 in DNA: TGTGCCAGCTCCCCTAAGCCGGGGCCGTATTACGGGCAGTACTTC. Its translation is CASSPKPGPYYGQYF.

This clonotype showed up just a few times. V is TRBV4-1 and J is TRBJ1-1; TRBD1 matches at 8 bases. With 5 bases clipped from V and 3 bases from J, the junction kept 5 bases outside the gene matches. The CDR3 runs 14 residues. Per germline, CDR1 MGHRA and CDR2 YSYEKL. The DNA for the CDR3 is TGCGCCAGCAGCATCAGGGGGCTTGACACTGAAGCTTTCTTT. Encoded protein: CASSIRGLDTEAFF.